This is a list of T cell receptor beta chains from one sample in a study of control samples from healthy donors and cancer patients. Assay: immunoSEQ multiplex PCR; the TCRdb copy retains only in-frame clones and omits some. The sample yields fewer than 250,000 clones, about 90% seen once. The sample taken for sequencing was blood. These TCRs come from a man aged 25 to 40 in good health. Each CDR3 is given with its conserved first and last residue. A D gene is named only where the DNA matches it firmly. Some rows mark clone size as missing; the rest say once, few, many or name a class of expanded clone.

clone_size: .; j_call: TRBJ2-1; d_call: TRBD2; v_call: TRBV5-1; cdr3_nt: TGCGCCAGCAGCCGGGGGACTAGCGGCACAATTGAGCAGTTCTTC; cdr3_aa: CASSRGTSGTIEQFF
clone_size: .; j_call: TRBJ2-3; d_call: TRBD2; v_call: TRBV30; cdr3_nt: TGTGCCTGGACCCGGGGCGGGGGATTCACAGATACGCAGTATTTT; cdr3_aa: CAWTRGGGFTDTQYF
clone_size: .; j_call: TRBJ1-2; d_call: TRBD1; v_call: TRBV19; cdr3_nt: TGTGCCAGTAGTATTTCGTTCGACAGGGGGCCGTACTATGGCTACACCTTC; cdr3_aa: CASSISFDRGPYYGYTF
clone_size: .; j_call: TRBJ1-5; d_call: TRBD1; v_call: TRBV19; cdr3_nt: TGTGCCAGTACCACCCGAGGACAGGGTTTAGTCACCCAGCATTTT; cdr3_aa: CASTTRGQGLVTQHF
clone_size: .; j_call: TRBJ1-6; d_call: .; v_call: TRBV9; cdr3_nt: TGTGCCAGCAGCGTATTTGGGGGCCCGGAAAATTCACCCCTCCACTTT; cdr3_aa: CASSVFGGPENSPLHF
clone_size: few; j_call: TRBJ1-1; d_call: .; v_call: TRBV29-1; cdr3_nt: TGCAGCGTTGAGGCTACTGCATCTGAAGCTTTCTTT; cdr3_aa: CSVEATASEAFF
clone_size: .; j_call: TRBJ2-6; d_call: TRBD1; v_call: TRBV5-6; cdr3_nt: TGTGCCAGCAGCTTCAGGGGGCCCCCCTCTGGGGCCAACGTCCTGACTTTC; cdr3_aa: CASSFRGPPSGANVLTF
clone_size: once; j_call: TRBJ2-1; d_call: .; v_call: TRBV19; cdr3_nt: TGTGCCAGTAGCTACAGGGGGGGGGAGCAGTTCTTC; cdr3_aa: CASSYRGGEQFF
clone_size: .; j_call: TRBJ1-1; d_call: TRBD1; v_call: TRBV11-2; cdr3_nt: TGTGCCAGCAGCCGCCCTTGGGAAGACAGGGAGGTAAAGGACACTGAAGCTTTCTTT; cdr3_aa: CASSRPWEDREVKDTEAFF
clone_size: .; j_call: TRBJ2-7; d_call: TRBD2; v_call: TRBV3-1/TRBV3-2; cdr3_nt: TGTGCCAGCAGTCCCGGGACTAGCAGCGGTAGAAAGTACTTC; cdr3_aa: CASSPGTSSGRKYF
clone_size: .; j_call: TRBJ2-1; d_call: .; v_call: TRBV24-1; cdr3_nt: TGTGCCACCAGTGATTTGCACGGGAACTACAATGAGCAGTTCTTC; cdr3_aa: CATSDLHGNYNEQFF
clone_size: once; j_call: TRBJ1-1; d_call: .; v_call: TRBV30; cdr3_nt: TGTGCCTGGAGGGCTGAAGCTTTCTTT; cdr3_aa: CAWRAEAFF
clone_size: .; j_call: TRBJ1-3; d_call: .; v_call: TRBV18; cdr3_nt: TGTGCCAGCTCACCACAGGGAAACACCATATATTTT; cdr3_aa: CASSPQGNTIYF